This record looks at one T cell receptor (beta chain) sequence and its context. A second PCR, run for about 7 to 11 cycles, used a sample-barcoded 5' primer plus a J-beta primer mix. One entry per CDR3 protein results from TCRdb running MiXCR on the 5' RACE reads. The sample gives roughly 700,000 distinct CDR3 sequences, more than 40% of which show up once; roughly 31% is in the top ten. The data were taken from a study of blood T cells in healthy people across ages. The CDR3 runs to 13 residues. CDR1 is MNHEY and CDR2 is SVGEGT in the germline V gene. Trimming shortened V by 5 bases and J by 5 bases, and 10 bases separated the two germline ends.

This clonotype was sampled from a woman aged 60-75 years in good health. The specimen sequenced was blood. This sequence joins TRBV6-2 or TRBV6-3 and TRBJ2-1, with D unresolved. CDR3 sequence (DNA): TGTGCCAGCAGTGACCTAAGCAACAATGAGCAGTTCTTC. It encodes CASSDLSNNEQFF.